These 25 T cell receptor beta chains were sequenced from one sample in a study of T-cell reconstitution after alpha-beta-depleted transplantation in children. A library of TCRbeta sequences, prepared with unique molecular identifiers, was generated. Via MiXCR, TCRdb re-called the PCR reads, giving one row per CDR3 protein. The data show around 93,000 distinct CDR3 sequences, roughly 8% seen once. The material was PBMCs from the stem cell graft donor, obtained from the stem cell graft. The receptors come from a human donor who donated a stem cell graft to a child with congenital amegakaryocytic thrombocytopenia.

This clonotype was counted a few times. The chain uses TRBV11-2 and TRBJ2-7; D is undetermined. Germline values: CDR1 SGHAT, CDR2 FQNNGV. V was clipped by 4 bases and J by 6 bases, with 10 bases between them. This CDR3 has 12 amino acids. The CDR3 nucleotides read TGTGCCAGCAGCTCCTCTTACGGCGAGCAGTACTTC. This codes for CASSSSYGEQYF.

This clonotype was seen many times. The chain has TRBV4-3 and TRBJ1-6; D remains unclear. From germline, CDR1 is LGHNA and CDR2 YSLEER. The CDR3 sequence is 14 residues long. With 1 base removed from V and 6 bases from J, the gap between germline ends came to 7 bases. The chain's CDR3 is CASSQVQLNSPLHF. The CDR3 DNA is TGCGCCAGCAGCCAAGTTCAGCTTAATTCACCCCTCCACTTT.

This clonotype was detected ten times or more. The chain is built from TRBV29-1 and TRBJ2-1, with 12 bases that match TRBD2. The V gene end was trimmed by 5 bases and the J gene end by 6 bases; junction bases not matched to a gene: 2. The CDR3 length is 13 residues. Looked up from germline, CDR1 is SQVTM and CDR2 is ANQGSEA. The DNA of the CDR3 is TGCAGCGTTATACTAGCGGGGGGCAATGAGCAGTTCTTC. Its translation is CSVILAGGNEQFF.

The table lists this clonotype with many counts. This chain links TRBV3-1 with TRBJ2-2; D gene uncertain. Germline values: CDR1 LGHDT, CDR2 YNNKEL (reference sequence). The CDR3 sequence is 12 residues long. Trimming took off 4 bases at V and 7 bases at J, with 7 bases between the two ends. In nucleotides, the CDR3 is TGTGCCAGCAGCCCGTTAGACGGGGAGCTGTTTTTT. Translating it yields CASSPLDGELFF.

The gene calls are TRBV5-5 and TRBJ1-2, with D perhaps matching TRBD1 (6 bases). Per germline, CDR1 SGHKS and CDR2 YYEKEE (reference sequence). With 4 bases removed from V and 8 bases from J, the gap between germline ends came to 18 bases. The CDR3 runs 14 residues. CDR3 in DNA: TGTGCCAGCAGCCCGTCTGGGGGCTCCGGCGGCTACACCTTC. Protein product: CASSPSGGSGGYTF. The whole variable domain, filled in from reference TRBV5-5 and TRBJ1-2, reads DAGVTQSPTHLIKTRGQQVTLRCSPISGHKSVSWYQQVLGQGPQFIFQYYEKEERGRGNFPDRFSARQFPNYSSELNVNALLLGDSALYLCASSPSGGSGGYTFGSGTRLTVV.

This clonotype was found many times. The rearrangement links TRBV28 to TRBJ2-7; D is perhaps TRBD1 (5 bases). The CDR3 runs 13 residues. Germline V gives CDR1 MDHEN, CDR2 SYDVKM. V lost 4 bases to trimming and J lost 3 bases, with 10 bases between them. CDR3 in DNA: TGTGCCAGCAGTTCGCAGGGATTCTACGAGCAGTACTTC. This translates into CASSSQGFYEQYF.

The CDR3 nucleotides read TGTGCCAGCAGCTTCTCGACAGGGACCCCCGGGGAGCTGTTTTTT. Translation gives CASSFSTGTPGELFF. This chain links TRBV11-2 with TRBJ2-2, with 7 positions matching TRBD1. Germline V gene lookup returns CDR1 SGHAT and CDR2 FQNNGV. The CDR3 loop spans 15 amino acids. J lost 6 bases, V lost 3 bases, and 7 bases had no gene match.

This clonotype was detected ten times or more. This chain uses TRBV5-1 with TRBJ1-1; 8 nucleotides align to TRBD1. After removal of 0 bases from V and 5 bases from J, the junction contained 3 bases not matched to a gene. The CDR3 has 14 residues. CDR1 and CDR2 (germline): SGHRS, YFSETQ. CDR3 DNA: TGCGCCAGCAGCTTGGCTACAGGGGGGACTGAAGCTTTCTTT. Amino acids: CASSLATGGTEAFF.

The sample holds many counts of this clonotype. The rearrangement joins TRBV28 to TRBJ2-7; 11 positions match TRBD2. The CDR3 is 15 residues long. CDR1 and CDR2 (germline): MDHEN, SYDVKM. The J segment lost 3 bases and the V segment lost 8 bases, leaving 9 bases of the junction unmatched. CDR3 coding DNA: TGTGCCAGCGGTTATCCGCTAGCGGGAGGCTACGAGCAGTACTTC. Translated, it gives CASGYPLAGGYEQYF.

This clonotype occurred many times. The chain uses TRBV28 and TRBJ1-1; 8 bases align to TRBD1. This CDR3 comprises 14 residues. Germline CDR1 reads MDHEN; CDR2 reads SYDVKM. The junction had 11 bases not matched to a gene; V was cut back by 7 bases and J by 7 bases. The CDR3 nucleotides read TGTGCCAGCATCCGGGCAGGGGGCTTGGATGAAGCTTTCTTT. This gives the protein CASIRAGGLDEAFF.

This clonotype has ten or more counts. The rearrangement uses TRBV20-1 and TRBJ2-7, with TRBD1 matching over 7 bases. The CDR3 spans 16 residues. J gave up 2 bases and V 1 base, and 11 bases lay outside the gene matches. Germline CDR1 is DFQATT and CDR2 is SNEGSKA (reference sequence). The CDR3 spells CSARGGRGTVTYEQYF. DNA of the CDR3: TGCAGTGCTAGAGGGGGGCGTGGGACAGTCACCTACGAGCAGTACTTC.

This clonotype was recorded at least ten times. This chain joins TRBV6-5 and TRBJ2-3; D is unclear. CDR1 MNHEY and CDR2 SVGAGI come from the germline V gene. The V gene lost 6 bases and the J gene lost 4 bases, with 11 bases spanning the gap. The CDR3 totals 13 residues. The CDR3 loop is CASSPVLADTQYF. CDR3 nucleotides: TGTGCCAGCAGCCCTGTGCTGGCAGATACGCAGTATTTT.

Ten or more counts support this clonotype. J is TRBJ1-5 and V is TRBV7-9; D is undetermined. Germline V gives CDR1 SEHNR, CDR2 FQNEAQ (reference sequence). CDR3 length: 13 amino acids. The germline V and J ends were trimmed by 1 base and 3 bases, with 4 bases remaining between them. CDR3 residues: CASSLEANQPQHF. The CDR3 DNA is TGTGCCAGCAGCTTAGAGGCCAATCAGCCCCAGCATTTT.

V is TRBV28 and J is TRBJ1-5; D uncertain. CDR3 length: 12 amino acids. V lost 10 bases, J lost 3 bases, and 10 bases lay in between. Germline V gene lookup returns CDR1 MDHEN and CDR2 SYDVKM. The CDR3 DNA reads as TGTGCCACTCGAGGTCCCAATCAGCCCCAGCATTTT. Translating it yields CATRGPNQPQHF.

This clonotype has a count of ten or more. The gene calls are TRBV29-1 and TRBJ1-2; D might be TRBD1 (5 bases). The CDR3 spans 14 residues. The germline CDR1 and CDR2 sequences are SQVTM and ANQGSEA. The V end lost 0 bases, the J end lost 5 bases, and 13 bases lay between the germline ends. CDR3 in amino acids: CSVEDLGAAYGYTF. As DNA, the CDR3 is TGCAGCGTTGAAGATCTTGGGGCAGCTTATGGCTACACCTTC.

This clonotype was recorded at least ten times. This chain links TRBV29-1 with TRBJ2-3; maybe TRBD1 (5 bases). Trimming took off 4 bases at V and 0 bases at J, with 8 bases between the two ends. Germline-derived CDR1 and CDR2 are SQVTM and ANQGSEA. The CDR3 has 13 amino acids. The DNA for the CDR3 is TGCAGCGTTGGGACACTGAGCACAGATACGCAGTATTTT. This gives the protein CSVGTLSTDTQYF.

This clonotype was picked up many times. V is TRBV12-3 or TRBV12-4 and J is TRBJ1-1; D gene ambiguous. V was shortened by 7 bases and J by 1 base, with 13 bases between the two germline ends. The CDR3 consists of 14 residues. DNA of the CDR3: TGTGCCAGCACCTGGGAAGGGCAGAACACTGAAGCTTTCTTT. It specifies CASTWEGQNTEAFF.

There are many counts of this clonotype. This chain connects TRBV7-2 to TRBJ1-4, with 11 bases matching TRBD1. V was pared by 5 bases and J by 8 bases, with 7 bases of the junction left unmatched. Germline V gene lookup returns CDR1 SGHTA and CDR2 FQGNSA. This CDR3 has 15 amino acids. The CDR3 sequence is CASSRGQGAGEKLFF. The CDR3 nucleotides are TGTGCCAGCAGCCGCGGACAGGGGGCCGGGGAAAAACTGTTTTTT.

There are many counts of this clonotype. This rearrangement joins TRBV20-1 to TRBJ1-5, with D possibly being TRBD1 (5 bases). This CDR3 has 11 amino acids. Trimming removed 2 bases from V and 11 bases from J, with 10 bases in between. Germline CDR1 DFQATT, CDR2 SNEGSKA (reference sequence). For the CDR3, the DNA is TGCAGTGCTAGACAGGGAGGGACCCAGCATTTT. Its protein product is CSARQGGTQHF.

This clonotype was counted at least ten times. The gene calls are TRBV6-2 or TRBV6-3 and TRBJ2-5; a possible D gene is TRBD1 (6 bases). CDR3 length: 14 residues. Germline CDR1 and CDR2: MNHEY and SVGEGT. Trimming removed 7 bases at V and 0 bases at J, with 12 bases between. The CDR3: CASTKGTYQETQYF. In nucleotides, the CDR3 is TGTGCCAGCACCAAGGGGACATACCAAGAGACCCAGTACTTC.

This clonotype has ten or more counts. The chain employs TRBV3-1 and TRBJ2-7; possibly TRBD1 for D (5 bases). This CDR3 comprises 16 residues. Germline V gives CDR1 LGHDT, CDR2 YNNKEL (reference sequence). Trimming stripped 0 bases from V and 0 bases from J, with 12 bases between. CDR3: CASSQDAGRSSYEQYF. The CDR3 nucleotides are TGTGCCAGCAGCCAAGACGCAGGGCGAAGCTCCTACGAGCAGTACTTC.

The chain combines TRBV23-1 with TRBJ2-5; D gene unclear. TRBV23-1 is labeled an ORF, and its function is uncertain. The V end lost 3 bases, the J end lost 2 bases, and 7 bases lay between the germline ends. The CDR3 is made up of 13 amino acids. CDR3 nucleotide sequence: TGCGCCAGCAGTCACCGCCAGCAAGAGACCCAGTACTTC. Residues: CASSHRQQETQYF.

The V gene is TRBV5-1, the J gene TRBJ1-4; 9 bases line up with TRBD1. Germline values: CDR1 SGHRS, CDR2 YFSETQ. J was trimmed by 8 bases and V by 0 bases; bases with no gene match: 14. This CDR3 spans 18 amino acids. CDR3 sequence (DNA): TGCGCCAGCAGCTTGGGAATGCGCGGGACAGGGCAAGGCGAAAAACTGTTTTTT. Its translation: CASSLGMRGTGQGEKLFF.

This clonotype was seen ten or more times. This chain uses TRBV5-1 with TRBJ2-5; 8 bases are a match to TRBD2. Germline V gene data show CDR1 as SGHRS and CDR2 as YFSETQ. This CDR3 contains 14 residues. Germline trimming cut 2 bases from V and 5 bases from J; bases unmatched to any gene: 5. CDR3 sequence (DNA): TGCGCCAGCAGCTTAAGCGGGAGTGATGAGACCCAGTACTTC. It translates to CASSLSGSDETQYF. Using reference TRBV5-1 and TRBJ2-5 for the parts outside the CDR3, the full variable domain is KAGVTQTPRYLIKTRGQQVTLSCSPISGHRSVSWYQQTPGQGLQFLFEYFSETQRNKGNFPGRFSGRQFSNSRSEMNVSTLELGDSALYLCASSLSGSDETQYFGPGTRLLVL.

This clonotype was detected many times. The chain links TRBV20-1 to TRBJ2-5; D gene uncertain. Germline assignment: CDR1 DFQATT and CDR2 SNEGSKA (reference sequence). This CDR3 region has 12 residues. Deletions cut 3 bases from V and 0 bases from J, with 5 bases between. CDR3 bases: TGCAGTGCTAGCCTGAACCAAGAGACCCAGTACTTC. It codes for CSASLNQETQYF.